This entry features one T cell receptor beta chain sequence. TCRdb keeps only in-frame clones here, not all; method: immunoSEQ multiplex PCR. The repertoire consists of approximately 22,000 clones, with roughly 75% occurring once and the leading ten covering around a fifth. CDR3 length equals 13 residues. V lost 5 bases, J lost 6 bases, and 7 bases stayed unmatched. Germline lookup yields CDR1 SEHNR and CDR2 FQNEAQ (reference sequence). This record comes from a study of sequential checkpoint blockade in melanoma. The treatment here: randomized to nivolumab then ipilimumab (arm A) or the reverse (arm B). Sorted cells were live CD3+CD8+, lacking CD19 and CD56, from PBMCs.

V and J are TRBV7-9 and TRBJ2-7; 7 positions match TRBD2. The source is a human donor with melanoma. This specimen was CD8+ T cells sorted from blood (inferred from file names), taken from a patient given nivolumab and ipilimumab in sequence. The CDR3 protein is CASSPSAGVEQYF. The DNA of the CDR3 is TGTGCCAGCAGCCCTAGTGCGGGGGTCGAGCAGTACTTC.